A single T cell receptor beta chain is shown here with its context. The study reverse transcribed the entire isolated RNA, so it sequenced expressed TCRB transcripts. Some clones are missing from TCRdb's copy, which holds only in-frame ones; the method was immunoSEQ multiplex PCR. This sample yields about 260,000 clones, of which about 70% are seen a single time; approximately 0.05% belongs to the top ten. These data come from a study of beta chain features in type 1 diabetes. Germline lookup yields CDR1 LGHNA and CDR2 YSLEER. This CDR3 has 15 amino acids. The V end lost 3 bases, the J end lost 0 bases, and 9 bases lay between the germline ends.

The sample taken for sequencing was naive CD4+ T cells from blood. This chain links TRBV4-3 with TRBJ2-1; tentatively, D is TRBD2 (5 bases). This receptor was obtained from a man aged 25-45 years in good health. The CDR3 nucleotides are TGCGCCAGCAGCCAGGACTGGAGCTCCTACAATGAGCAGTTCTTC. Residues: CASSQDWSSYNEQFF.